One sample yielded the 13 T cell receptor beta chains listed below, sequenced in a study of T-cell memory formation after mild COVID-19. MiXCR, applied by TCRdb to the 5' RACE reads, yields one record per CDR3 protein. The top ten clones hold more than 20% of a sample with about 240,000 distinct CDR3 sequences, 7.5% to 10% of them seen once. Sequenced: PBMCs or a T cell subset sorted from them (not recorded which). The receptor source for this set is a man aged 18 to 30 who had mild COVID-19 (a few samples of this study predate the infection). Cell type and time point are not known.

At least ten counts were recorded for this clonotype. The rearrangement joins TRBV10-3 to TRBJ2-2, with D hard to call. This CDR3 region has 15 residues. Trimming stripped 2 bases from V and 1 base from J, with 8 bases between. The germline CDR1 and CDR2 sequences are ENHRY and SYGVKD. CDR3 nucleotides: TGTGCCATCAGTGAGCAGAGAAAGAACACCGGGGAGCTGTTTTTT. This encodes CAISEQRKNTGELFF.

The J gene is TRBJ2-2, the V gene TRBV7-2, with 8 bases lining up with TRBD2. CDR1 and CDR2 (germline): SGHTA, FQGNSA. V was pared by 0 bases and J by 3 bases, with 6 bases of the junction left unmatched. The CDR3 is made up of 17 amino acids. In nucleotides, the CDR3 is TGTGCCAGCAGCTTAGCGCGGGGGGAAACCTACACCGGGGAGCTGTTTTTT. This translates into CASSLARGETYTGELFF.

Only a few counts were recorded for this clonotype. The rearrangement uses TRBV4-1 and TRBJ1-4; a weak D match, TRBD1 (6 bases). V lost 4 bases and J lost 3, with 21 bases in between. CDR1 MGHRA and CDR2 YSYEKL come from the germline V gene. This CDR3 region has 18 residues. The CDR3 reads CASSPPGRGGRANEKLFF. In nucleotides, the CDR3 is TGCGCCAGCAGCCCCCCTGGGAGGGGGGGTAGGGCTAATGAAAAACTGTTTTTT.

This chain joins TRBV7-2 and TRBJ1-4; possibly TRBD1 for D (5 bases). Trimming left V 1 base short and J 5 bases short, with 11 bases between. The V gene's germline CDR1 is SGHTA and CDR2 FQGNSA. The CDR3 spans 15 residues. DNA for the CDR3: TGTGCCAGCAGCTTAGATTGGGGGTTCAATGAAAAACTGTTTTTT. Protein: CASSLDWGFNEKLFF.

This clonotype appeared many times. The chain recombines TRBV7-3 with TRBJ2-1; D may be TRBD2 (6 bases). V lost 5 bases and J lost 9, with 11 bases in between. The CDR3 totals 12 residues. The germline gives CDR1 SGHTA, CDR2 FQGTGA. CDR3 sequence reads: CASSRMGGEQFF. The CDR3 nucleotides are TGTGCCAGCAGCCGGATGGGGGGTGAGCAGTTCTTC.

This chain joins TRBV7-2 and TRBJ1-6; a weak D match, TRBD1 (5 bases). CDR1 is SGHTA, CDR2 FQGNSA, per germline. V was shortened by 3 bases and J by 8 bases, with 11 bases between the two germline ends. The CDR3 sequence is 14 residues long. The DNA of the CDR3 is TGTGCCAGCAGCTTTGGGGGAGGGGATTCACCCCTCCACTTT. Its translation: CASSFGGGDSPLHF.

The V and J genes are TRBV7-2 and TRBJ1-5; D is uncertain. This CDR3 has 13 residues. With 5 bases removed from V and 4 bases from J, the gap between germline ends came to 9 bases. Germline V gene lookup returns CDR1 SGHTA and CDR2 FQGNSA. CDR3 in amino acids: CASSVGMNQPQHF. CDR3 bases: TGTGCCAGCAGCGTAGGGATGAATCAGCCCCAGCATTTT.

This clonotype was detected only a few times. The chain recombines TRBV11-2 with TRBJ1-2; no firm D call. CDR1 and CDR2 from the germline V gene are SGHAT and FQNNGV. The CDR3 extends over 15 amino acids. Trimming stripped 3 bases from V and 2 bases from J, with 13 bases between. CDR3 nucleotides: TGTGCCAGCAGCTTTGCAGGAACCAGCAACTATGGCTACACCTTC. This gives the protein CASSFAGTSNYGYTF.

This chain connects TRBV4-2 to TRBJ2-3; D not certain. This CDR3 region has 14 residues. Germline V CDR1 and CDR2: LGHNA, YNFKEQ. Between the trimmed V and J ends, which lost 1 base and 5 bases, there was a span of 10 bases. CDR3: CASSQAGIGDTQYF. The DNA of the CDR3 is TGTGCCAGCAGCCAAGCAGGAATTGGAGATACGCAGTATTTT.

This clonotype was observed a handful of times. One end of the junction is discordant with germline, which a read error may explain. The chain joins TRBV5-1 to TRBJ2-7, with 7 bases matching TRBD2. Germline assignment: CDR1 SGHRS and CDR2 YFSETQ. The CDR3 sequence is 14 residues long. CDR3 sequence: CASRLGGSTYEQYF. CDR3 sequence (DNA): TGCGCCAGCAGATTGGGGGGGAGCACCTACGAGCAGTACTTC.

With regard to this clonotype: An end of the junction does not agree with germline; a read error may underlie this. This rearrangement joins TRBV7-2 to TRBJ2-1; 14 nucleotides align to TRBD2. Per the germline V gene, CDR1 is SGHTA and CDR2 is FQGNSA. The CDR3 length is 15 residues. DNA of the CDR3: TGTGCCAGCAGCTTACGACTAGCGGGGGGGGCAGAGGGCGTCTTC. This codes for CASSLRLAGGAEGVF.

In its sample, this clonotype was seen many times. J is TRBJ1-1 and V is TRBV5-1; D gene unclear. The CDR3 runs to 14 residues. In germline, CDR1 is SGHRS, CDR2 YFSETQ. Trimming left V 0 bases short and J 0 bases short, with 6 bases between. Written as DNA, the CDR3 is TGCGCCAGCAGCTTGGGGACCTTGAACACTGAAGCTTTCTTT. Amino acids: CASSLGTLNTEAFF.

This clonotype turned up a few times. The chain is built from TRBV6-2 or TRBV6-3 and TRBJ1-2; D gene unclear. Per the germline V gene, CDR1 is MNHEY and CDR2 is SVGEGT. Trimming cost V 0 bases and J 7 bases, with 9 bases left between them. The CDR3 is 13 residues long. CDR3 amino acids: CASSYSFRGGYTF. The CDR3 DNA reads as TGTGCCAGCAGTTACTCTTTTCGCGGTGGCTACACCTTC.